Listed below are T cell receptor beta chains from one sample, sequenced in a study of memory CD4+ T cells and cytomegalovirus serostatus. Here immunoSEQ multiplex PCR was the method, and the copy in TCRdb shows in-frame clones only, minus some. Among 56,000 or so clones listed, roughly four fifths were seen once. The sample was memory CD4+ T cells from blood. These receptors were obtained from an adult in good health and CMV-seronegative. Each CDR3 is given with its conserved first and last residue.

V: TRBV28; CDR3: CASSPTDSLGGYTF
V: TRBV27; CDR3: CASTSNSGANVLTF
V: TRBV5-5; CDR3: CASTPWGRGRGGQETQYF
V: TRBV28; CDR3: CASGGVSSYNSPLHF
V: TRBV7-8; CDR3: CASSPMILRGSSNEQFF
V: TRBV28; CDR3: CASSLYESAYGYTF
V: TRBV13; CDR3: CASSLYREGVEQYF
V: TRBV27; CDR3: CASSLSGVRVTEAFF
V: TRBV28; CDR3: CASSFDTRTANTGELFF
V: TRBV4-3; CDR3: CASSQDSGGGGTQYF
V: TRBV7-2; CDR3: CASSLVGTSRAGELFF
V: TRBV5-4; CDR3: CASSSGTLSEQYF
V: TRBV9; CDR3: CASSSDSGPNQPQHF
V: TRBV18; CDR3: CASSPRDTSRENIQYF
V: TRBV4-3; CDR3: CASSQAQGTDTQYF
V: TRBV6-5; CDR3: CASSSEIAGKTGELFF
V: TRBV10-3; CDR3: CAISESPGQGAYQPQHF
V: TRBV6-1; CDR3: CASSEARGGGYGYTF
V: TRBV27; CDR3: CASSLFSQGSGYTF
V: TRBV11-2; CDR3: CASRYQGARTEAFF
V: TRBV27; CDR3: CASKLGLAGAWDTQYF
V: TRBV28; CDR3: CASSDVRGYTF
V: TRBV6-6; CDR3: CASSSTGTGVTEAFF
V: TRBV28; CDR3: CASSKEYNEQFF
V: TRBV4-3; CDR3: CASSQGPGQGTGGYTF
V: TRBV28; CDR3: CASSPRQGGYTF
V: TRBV27; CDR3: CASSLRATGIGHGYTF
V: TRBV4-2; CDR3: CASSQDTAYNEQFF
V: TRBV27; CDR3: CASSPRQRSEAFF
V: TRBV28; CDR3: CASSFGVRDLNQPQHF
V: TRBV5-8; CDR3: CASSSLAGSGTDTQYF
V: TRBV19; CDR3: CASSTSGTGAEQYF
V: TRBV7-2; CDR3: CASSLQAYSSYEQYF
V: TRBV19; CDR3: CASSSPSEGYMNTEAFF
V: TRBV6-5; CDR3: CASSSGVRNQPQHF
V: TRBV2; CDR3: CASSEGLHQPQHF
V: TRBV5-6; CDR3: CASSLGNSNQPQHF
V: TRBV27; CDR3: CASSLSKPGQSSNQPQHF
V: TRBV5-4; CDR3: CASSRGQENIQYF
V: TRBV7-2; CDR3: CASSPDRTGNTIYF
V: TRBV4-2; CDR3: CASSPLTSGPLGTGELFF
V: TRBV5-4; CDR3: CASSLDIDRAETQYF
V: TRBV28; CDR3: CASSFRLAGGAGANVLTF
V: TRBV23-1; CDR3: CASSQTWTGDPYGYTF
V: TRBV5-6; CDR3: CASSWGTDSNQPQHF
V: TRBV6-6; CDR3: CATATGRLGYTF
V: TRBV5-4; CDR3: CASSLLGNSETQYF
V: TRBV5-1; CDR3: CASNRAMTGELFF
V: TRBV6-6; CDR3: CASSYSAGSGANVLTF
V: TRBV7-8; CDR3: CASSSDGRSGNTIYF
V: TRBV6-5; CDR3: CASSYSGGSSNQPQHF
V: TRBV2; CDR3: CASSETQETQYF
V: TRBV9; CDR3: CASNLQGSDTQYF
V: TRBV7-9; CDR3: CASRPKRMTAGGNTIYF
V: TRBV2; CDR3: CASSDVNEQFF
V: TRBV27; CDR3: CASSLVTGGNSEAFF
V: TRBV6-1; CDR3: CASSEADGGGYGYTF
V: TRBV6-5; CDR3: CASSYNREAFF
V: TRBV29-1; CDR3: CSVSGVDPYEQYF
V: TRBV10-1; CDR3: CASSDRTLGGYTF